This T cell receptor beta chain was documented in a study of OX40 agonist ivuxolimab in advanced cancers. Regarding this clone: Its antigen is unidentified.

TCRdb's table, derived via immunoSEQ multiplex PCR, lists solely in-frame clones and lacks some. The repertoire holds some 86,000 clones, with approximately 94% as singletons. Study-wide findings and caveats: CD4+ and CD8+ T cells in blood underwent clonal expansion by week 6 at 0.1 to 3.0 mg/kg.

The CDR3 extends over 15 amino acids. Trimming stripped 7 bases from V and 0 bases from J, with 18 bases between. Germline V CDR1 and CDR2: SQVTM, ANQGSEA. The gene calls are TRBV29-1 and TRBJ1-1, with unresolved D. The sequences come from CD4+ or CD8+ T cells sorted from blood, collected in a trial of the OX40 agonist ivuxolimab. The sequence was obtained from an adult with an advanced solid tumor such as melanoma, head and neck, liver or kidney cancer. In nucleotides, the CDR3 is TGCAGCGCTATGAGCGTAGAGGGATTGAACACTGAAGCTTTCTTT. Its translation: CSAMSVEGLNTEAFF. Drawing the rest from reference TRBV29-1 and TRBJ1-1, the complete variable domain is SAVISQKPSRDICQRGTSLTIQCQVDSQVTMMFWYRQQPGQSLTLIATANQGSEATYESGFVIDKFPISRPNLTFSTLTVSNMSPEDSSIYLCSAMSVEGLNTEAFFGQGTRLTVV.